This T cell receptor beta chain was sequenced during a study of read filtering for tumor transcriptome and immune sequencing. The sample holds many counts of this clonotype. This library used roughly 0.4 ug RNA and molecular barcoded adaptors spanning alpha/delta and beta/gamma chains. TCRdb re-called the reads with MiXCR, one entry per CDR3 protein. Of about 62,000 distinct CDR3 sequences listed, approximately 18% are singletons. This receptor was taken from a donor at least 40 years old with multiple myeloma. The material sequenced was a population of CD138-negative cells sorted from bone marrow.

This CDR3 is CASRVSTDTQYF. The CDR3 DNA follows: TGTGCCAGCAGGGTTAGCACAGATACGCAGTATTTT. The chain recombines TRBV7-9 with TRBJ2-3; D ambiguous. The V end was cut by 6 bases, the J end by 0 bases, with 4 bases between. The CDR3 covers 12 residues. The V gene's germline CDR1 is SEHNR and CDR2 FQNEAQ (reference sequence).